The 8 T cell receptor beta chains in this list originate from one sample, sequenced in a study of cytomegalovirus exposure and HLA in healthy donors. PCR involved 60 Vbeta and 13 Jbeta primers. Produced via immunoSEQ multiplex PCR; TCRdb's table is partial and in-frame only. The sample holds 160,000 or so clones, approximately 85% seen once. The sequencing sample was made of PBMCs. The receptors come from a man between 45 and 60 years old in good health and CMV-seropositive.

This chain connects TRBV11-2 to TRBJ2-1; the D is unclear. The CDR3 has 13 amino acids. V lost 3 bases and J lost 3, with 6 bases in between. Germline assignment: CDR1 SGHAT and CDR2 FQNNGV. The CDR3 is CASSLAGYNEQFF. The CDR3 bases are TGTGCCAGCAGCTTGGCAGGCTACAATGAGCAGTTCTTC.

The chain uses TRBV6-5 and TRBJ1-1; D remains ambiguous. V lost 0 bases and J lost 3, with 11 bases in between. From germline, CDR1 is MNHEY and CDR2 SVGAGI. This CDR3 comprises 15 residues. The CDR3 region has the DNA TGTGCCAGCAGTTACTCCGCGGCTGAGTACACTGAAGCTTTCTTT. This sequence encodes CASSYSAAEYTEAFF.

The J gene is TRBJ2-5, the V gene TRBV29-1; a weak D match, TRBD2 (5 bases). CDR1 SQVTM and CDR2 ANQGSEA come from the germline V gene. With 5 bases removed from V and 5 bases from J, the gap between germline ends came to 18 bases. This CDR3 is 14 amino acids long. CDR3 in DNA: TGCAGCGTTTCAAAGGCGGGTATTGGTGAGACCCAGTACTTC. Amino acids: CSVSKAGIGETQYF. Full variable domain (outside the CDR3, taken from reference TRBV29-1 and TRBJ2-5): SAVISQKPSRDICQRGTSLTIQCQVDSQVTMMFWYRQQPGQSLTLIATANQGSEATYESGFVIDKFPISRPNLTFSTLTVSNMSPEDSSIYLCSVSKAGIGETQYFGPGTRLLVL.

The chain links TRBV9 to TRBJ2-1; unclear D gene. The V end was cut by 1 base, the J end by 3 bases, with 14 bases between. The CDR3 covers 16 residues. Germline CDR1 reads SGDLS; CDR2 reads YYNGEE. CDR3 nucleotides: TGTGCCAGCAGCGTATTGCGACAAGTCTGCTACAATGAGCAGTTCTTC. It specifies CASSVLRQVCYNEQFF.

Here the CDR3 reads CASSRGQGAAEAFF. The DNA for the CDR3 is TGTGCCAGCAGTCGGGGACAGGGGGCGGCTGAAGCTTTCTTT. This chain links TRBV9 with TRBJ1-1; TRBD1 matches 12 bases. Germline V gene sequence: CDR1 SGDLS, CDR2 YYNGEE. V dropped 5 bases and J dropped 6; count of bases not matched to a gene: 5. There are 14 residues in the CDR3.

This clone was observed once. This chain uses TRBV2 with TRBJ2-7; TRBD2 agrees at 9 bases. Germline CDR1 reads SNHLY; CDR2 reads FYNNEI. The CDR3 loop spans 12 amino acids. The J segment lost 4 bases and the V segment lost 7 bases, leaving 2 bases of the junction unmatched. CDR3: CASKTSGYEQYF. CDR3 in DNA: TGTGCCAGCAAAACTAGCGGGTACGAGCAGTACTTC.

The genes are TRBV18 and TRBJ1-2, with D maybe TRBD1 (5 bases). This CDR3 region has 14 residues. Trimming took off 3 bases at V and 4 bases at J, with 12 bases between the two ends. Germline V gene lookup returns CDR1 KGHSH and CDR2 LQKENI. In DNA form, the CDR3 reads TGTGCCAGCTCACCGGGGGGAGTCGGCTATGGCTACACCTTC. It translates to CASSPGGVGYGYTF. The whole variable domain, remainder taken from reference TRBV18 and TRBJ1-2, is NAGVMQNPRHLVRRRGQEARLRCSPMKGHSHVYWYRQLPEEGLKFMVYLQKENIIDESGMPKERFSAEFPKEGPSILRIQQVVRGDSAAYFCASSPGGVGYGYTFGSGTRLTVV.

The chain has TRBV28 and TRBJ2-5; no definite D call. The DNA end is a closer match to TRBJ2-7, so the J assignment may be wrong. Germline values: CDR1 MDHEN, CDR2 SYDVKM. This CDR3 is 14 amino acids long. The CDR3 DNA reads TGTGCCAGCAGGGGCTCGGCTCTCTCCTACGAGCAGTACTTC. Protein sequence: CASRGSALSYEQYF.